In this sample, the clone carrying this T cell receptor beta chain turned up many times. RNA transcripts yielded amplified TCR beta CDR3 regions. The HTBI primer set drove a first-round RT-PCR of the TCR CDR3. TCRdb used MiXCR to reprocess the multiplex PCR reads, holding one entry per CDR3 protein. The sample includes around 690,000 distinct CDR3 sequences, 20% to 25% of them seen just once. This record comes from a study of T cells in Graves' hyperthyroidism and ophthalmopathy. Ophthalmopathy patients had Clinical Activity Score at least 3, NOSPECS grade at least 4, duration under 3 months. Patients having uncontrolled infection, another autoimmune disease, pregnancy or lactation were not included. Germline V gene sequence: CDR1 GTSNPN, CDR2 SVGIG (reference sequence). Trimming cost V 0 bases and J 2 bases, with 22 bases left between them. CDR3 length equals 18 residues.

The TCR was taken from a young man with Graves' ophthalmopathy. This rearrangement joins TRBV30 to TRBJ1-1, with D tentatively TRBD1 (6 bases). Sequenced input: blood. Here the CDR3 DNA reads TGTGCCTGGAGTGTACTCGCAGGTTACGGGGGCGGTAACACTGAAGCTTTCTTT. It codes for CAWSVLAGYGGGNTEAFF.